This T cell receptor beta chain was recorded in a study of beta chain features in type 1 diabetes. CD4+ cells of the naive, central memory, regulatory and stem cell-like memory types were sorted via CD45RO/CCR7/CD25/CD127/CD95/CD27. Investigators reverse transcribed all isolated RNA, so they sequenced expressed TCRB transcripts. The read count averaged about 3.3 million across naive, central memory and regulatory T cell samples. TCRdb's copy holds only in-frame clones and misses some; the assay was immunoSEQ multiplex PCR. The table lists about 370,000 clones, 9.6% of them singletons. Points from the study as a whole: VDJ junctions in type 1 diabetes patients carried more deletions and fewer insertions. Shortening that was moderate but significant affected the TCRB CDR3s of Type 1 diabetes patients in all four CD4+ subsets. Short templates might get an advantage during PCR, and this would be equal in patients and controls.

CDR3 length: 17 amino acids. J gave up 0 bases and V 0 bases, and 6 bases lay outside the gene matches. Germline V gene data show CDR1 as SGHRS and CDR2 as YFSETQ. This clone was counted only a few times. What it recognizes is unknown. The material sequenced was central memory CD4+ T cells from blood. V is TRBV5-1 and J is TRBJ2-5, with TRBD2 matching over 9 bases. This receptor was taken from a man aged 30 to 45 with type 1 diabetes. CDR3 bases: TGCGCCAGCAGCTTGGGACTAGCGGAGCCGAACCAAGAGACCCAGTACTTC. Encoded protein: CASSLGLAEPNQETQYF.